These 9 T cell receptor beta chains originate from one sample sequenced in a study of blood T cell repertoires in COVID-19 (dated by TCRdb to about 2020). The method behind the library was the immunoSEQ multiplex PCR assay. TCRdb re-hosts the immuneACCESS table, in-frame sequences only. Its copies lack some clones; in the studies checked, an unresolved V gene accounts for under half of them, and the cause for the rest is not known. A total of 200,000 to 250,000 clones appear in this sample, 70% to 90% of them only once. The ten largest clones take up about 2.2% of the sample. The sample was peripheral blood. The receptors stem from a woman aged 50 to 60 with acute or convalescent COVID-19.

The genes are TRBV30 and TRBJ2-6; TRBD1 might be the D (5 bases). Germline V gene data show CDR1 as GTSNPN and CDR2 as SVGIG (reference sequence). Trimming took 2 bases from V and 0 from J, leaving 5 bases between them. This CDR3 spans 14 amino acids. The CDR3 coding sequence is TGTGCCTGGAGTAGGGGCTCTGGGGCCAACGTCCTGACTTTC. Its translation is CAWSRGSGANVLTF.

The chain employs TRBV30 and TRBJ2-3; 9 bases line up with TRBD2. V shed 2 bases and J 4 bases; nucleotides not matched to a gene: 1. The germline CDR1 and CDR2 sequences are GTSNPN and SVGIG (reference sequence). This CDR3 comprises 13 residues. The CDR3, as DNA: TGTGCCTGGAGTCGGACTAGCGCAGATACGCAGTATTTT. Translation: CAWSRTSADTQYF.

The chain couples TRBV15 to TRBJ2-7; D is perhaps TRBD1 (6 bases). V was pared by 3 bases and J by 2 bases, with 14 bases between. Looked up from germline, CDR1 is LNHNV and CDR2 is YYDKDF (reference sequence). The CDR3 extends over 15 amino acids. CDR3 DNA sequence: TGTGCCACCAGCAGGGTATTACAGGGAACCTACGAGCAGTACTTC. Protein product: CATSRVLQGTYEQYF.

The V and J genes are TRBV18 and TRBJ2-1; 10 nucleotides line up with TRBD1. Trimming at V came to 6 bases and at J to 8 bases, leaving 7 bases not matched to a gene. Germline assignment: CDR1 KGHSH and CDR2 LQKENI. The CDR3 sequence is 14 residues long. The CDR3 DNA follows: TGTGCCAGCTCGTTGAGACAGGGGGCCGATGAGCAGTTCTTC. Translated: CASSLRQGADEQFF.

V is TRBV11-2 and J is TRBJ2-7; 7 positions match TRBD1. Germline values: CDR1 SGHAT, CDR2 FQNNGV. V shed 8 bases, J shed 6 bases, and the junction held 10 bases outside the gene matches. The CDR3 is 13 amino acids. CDR3 coding DNA: TGTGCCAGCTCGAGACAGGGCCTCGGCGAGCAGTACTTC. Translating it yields CASSRQGLGEQYF.

This sequence joins TRBV5-1 and TRBJ1-2; D is possibly TRBD1 (6 bases). V lost 2 bases and J lost 7, with 12 bases in between. The CDR3 has 13 residues. Germline V gives CDR1 SGHRS, CDR2 YFSETQ. The CDR3 is CASSLTQGAGYTF. CDR3 bases: TGCGCCAGCAGCTTAACACAGGGTGCTGGCTACACCTTC.

This clone was seen only a few times. The rearrangement links TRBV9 to TRBJ2-2; possible D gene TRBD1, 6 bases. The CDR3 has 18 amino acids. Trimming left V 3 bases short and J 4 bases short, with 22 bases between. The germline V gene encodes CDR1 SGDLS and CDR2 YYNGEE. CDR3 nucleotides: TGTGCCAGCAGCGGTAGCCTCCAGGGGAAGGGAATCACCGGGGAGCTGTTTTTT. Its translation: CASSGSLQGKGITGELFF.

The rearrangement joins TRBV19 to TRBJ1-2, with a tentative D call TRBD1 (5 bases). The V end lost 5 bases, the J end lost 4 bases, and 23 bases lay between the germline ends. The CDR3 is 17 residues long. Germline V gene sequence: CDR1 LNHDA, CDR2 SQIVND (reference sequence). As DNA, the CDR3 is TGTGCCAGTAGTCTCTCCCCCAGGGAGGCTACGGGCTATGGCTACACCTTC. Translating gives CASSLSPREATGYGYTF.

The chain carries TRBV6-5 and TRBJ2-1; D perhaps matches TRBD2 (6 bases). Trimming cost V 0 bases and J 9 bases, with 12 bases left between them. CDR3 length: 14 residues. Germline V gene sequence: CDR1 MNHEY, CDR2 SVGAGI. In DNA form, the CDR3 reads TGTGCCAGCAGTTACTCGGGACTCCCGGCTGAGCAGTTCTTC. It encodes CASSYSGLPAEQFF.